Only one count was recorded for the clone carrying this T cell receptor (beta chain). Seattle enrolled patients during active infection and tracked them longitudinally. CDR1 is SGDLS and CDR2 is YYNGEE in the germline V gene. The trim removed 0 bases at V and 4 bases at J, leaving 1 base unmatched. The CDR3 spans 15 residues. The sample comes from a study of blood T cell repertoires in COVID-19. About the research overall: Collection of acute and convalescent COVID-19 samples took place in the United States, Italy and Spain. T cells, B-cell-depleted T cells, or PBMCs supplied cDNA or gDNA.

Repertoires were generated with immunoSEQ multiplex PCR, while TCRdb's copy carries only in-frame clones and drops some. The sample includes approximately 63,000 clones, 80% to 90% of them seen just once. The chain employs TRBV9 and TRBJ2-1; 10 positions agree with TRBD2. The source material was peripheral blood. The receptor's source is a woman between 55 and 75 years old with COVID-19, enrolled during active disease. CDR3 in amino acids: CASSVGTSGYNEQFF. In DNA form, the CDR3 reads TGTGCCAGCAGCGTAGGGACTAGCGGTTACAATGAGCAGTTCTTC.